The sequence of this TCR beta chain was determined in a study of low-dose radiotherapy and immunotherapy resistance in tumors. The table lists this clonotype with many counts. Indicated time point: after trial treatment. Treatment meaning: LDRT plus nivolumab, ipilimumab, low-dose cyclophosphamide and aspirin (RACIN trial). V was pared by 0 bases and J by 0 bases, with 9 bases between. This CDR3 is 16 amino acids long. Germline CDR1 ENHRY, CDR2 SYGVKD. TRAV and TRBV primers primed cDNA for both TCRalpha and TCRbeta. TCRs were put through 15 to 25 PCR cycles of amplification with Phusion. A constant-region primer and the V-primer adapter served as the primer pair. TCRdb itself ran the reads through MiXCR, one entry per CDR3 protein. The top ten clones hold roughly 13% of a sample with some 100,000 distinct CDR3 sequences, 20% to 25% of them seen once.

The specimen was PBMCs, collected after low-dose radiotherapy plus immunotherapy. The sequence derives from a female donor with ovarian cancer. The rearrangement joins TRBV10-3 to TRBJ1-3; D not certain. In DNA form, the CDR3 reads TGTGCCATCAGTGAGTCGGACGGCTACTCTGGAAACACCATATATTTT. Amino acids: CAISESDGYSGNTIYF.